The 32 T cell receptor beta chains presented below share a single source sample, sequenced in a study of shared clonotypes between healthy human individuals. CD45RO negativity and positive selection for CCR7 defined naive CD8 cells, a population that excluded terminally differentiated effector memory CD45RA+ cells. Repertoires were generated with immunoSEQ multiplex PCR, while TCRdb's copy carries only in-frame clones and drops some. In the table there are some 2,100,000 clones, 93% of which are singletons. Material for sequencing was naive CD8+ T cells from PBMCs. The receptors derive from a man younger than 35 in good health. Some clones in this sample may be carry-over from other donors' samples.

CDR3 sequence (DNA): TGCAGCGTTGAGGACGGGGAAGAGACCCAGTACTTC. This codes for CSVEDGEETQYF. This chain connects TRBV29-1 to TRBJ2-5; D perhaps matches TRBD2 (5 bases). This CDR3 contains 12 residues. Germline V gives CDR1 SQVTM, CDR2 ANQGSEA. The V end was cut by 3 bases, the J end by 3 bases, with 8 bases between.

The chain couples TRBV9 to TRBJ2-1; a weak D match, TRBD1 (5 bases). Trimming removed 4 bases from V and 7 bases from J, with 15 bases in between. Per germline, CDR1 SGDLS and CDR2 YYNGEE. The CDR3 has 14 residues. CDR3 sequence reads: CASSPLRQGNEQFF. The CDR3 bases are TGTGCCAGCAGCCCTCTCCGGCAGGGAAATGAGCAGTTCTTC.

The V gene is TRBV7-9, the J gene TRBJ2-1; 11 bases map to TRBD2. In germline, CDR1 is SEHNR, CDR2 FQNEAQ (reference sequence). This CDR3 comprises 15 residues. The ends lost 3 bases at V and 8 bases at J; junction bases unmatched: 6. The CDR3 nucleotides read TGTGCCAGCAGCTTTAGCGGGAGGGCCTTCGATGAGCAGTTCTTC. Encoded protein: CASSFSGRAFDEQFF.

CDR3 amino acids: CASSVGRESDYGYTF. CDR3 DNA sequence: TGTGCCAGCAGCGTAGGCAGGGAAAGCGACTATGGCTACACCTTC. V and J are TRBV9 and TRBJ1-2; D is possibly TRBD1 (5 bases). CDR3 length: 15 amino acids. The V and J ends lost 0 bases and 3 bases respectively, with 12 bases between them. CDR1 is SGDLS, CDR2 YYNGEE, per germline. The full variable domain, completed using reference TRBV9 and TRBJ1-2, is DSGVTQTPKHLITATGQRVTLRCSPRSGDLSVYWYQQSLDQGLQFLIQYYNGEERAKGNILERFSAQQFPDLHSELNLSSLELGDSALYFCASSVGRESDYGYTFGSGTRLTVV.

This clone was observed a single time. V is TRBV5-4 and J is TRBJ1-2, with D possibly being TRBD1 (6 bases). Per germline, CDR1 SGHNT and CDR2 YYREEE (reference sequence). Deletions cut 1 base from V and 4 bases from J, with 11 bases between. The CDR3 consists of 14 residues. The CDR3 sequence: CASSLYGGPYGYTF. CDR3 sequence (DNA): TGTGCCAGCAGCTTGTATGGGGGGCCCTATGGCTACACCTTC. The variable domain in full, with the rest retrieved from reference TRBV5-4 and TRBJ1-2, is ETGVTQSPTHLIKTRGQQVTLRCSSQSGHNTVSWYQQALGQGPQFIFQYYREEENGRGNFPPRFSGLQFPNYSSELNVNALELDDSALYLCASSLYGGPYGYTFGSGTRLTVV.

The chain carries TRBV27 and TRBJ1-2; no firm D call. CDR3 size: 16 residues. The V gene's germline CDR1 is MNHEY and CDR2 SMNVEV (reference sequence). Deletions cut 3 bases from V and 5 bases from J, with 19 bases between. CDR3 sequence: CASSLRASSNLYGYTF. CDR3 in DNA: TGTGCCAGCAGTTTGCGGGCATCGAGCAATCTATATGGCTACACCTTC.

The chain uses TRBV10-3 and TRBJ2-7; TRBD2 matches at 10 bases. Unmatched junction bases numbered 4, after V lost 4 bases and J lost 1 base. The CDR3 spans 15 residues. Germline loops: CDR1 ENHRY, CDR2 SYGVKD. The CDR3 DNA reads as TGTGCCATCAGTGTTTATAGCGGGAGGTCCTACGAGCAGTACTTC. This codes for CAISVYSGRSYEQYF.

J is TRBJ2-7 and V is TRBV5-4; TRBD2 agrees at 11 bases. Trimming at V came to 3 bases and at J to 4 bases, leaving 6 bases not matched to a gene. Germline CDR1 SGHNT, CDR2 YYREEE (reference sequence). The CDR3 loop spans 15 amino acids. The CDR3 sequence: CASSWTSGQNYEQYF. Here the CDR3 DNA reads TGTGCCAGCAGCTGGACTAGCGGGCAAAATTACGAGCAGTACTTC.

The rearrangement uses TRBV9 and TRBJ2-5; 13 bases line up with TRBD2. CDR1 and CDR2 (germline): SGDLS, YYNGEE. V gave up 2 bases and J gave up 2 bases; unmatched junction bases: 9. This CDR3 is built from 18 residues. The CDR3 DNA follows: TGTGCCAGCAGCGTTGGGACTAGCGGGGCGAGGGGACAAGAGACCCAGTACTTC. Translating it yields CASSVGTSGARGQETQYF.

As regards this clone: The identical CDR3 is also encoded by other nucleotide sequences in the sample. The V call is TRBV7-9, the J call TRBJ1-2; D perhaps matches TRBD1 (6 bases). The CDR3 is 13 residues long. Germline V gene sequence: CDR1 SEHNR, CDR2 FQNEAQ (reference sequence). The ends were cut back, 2 bases at V and 4 bases at J, with 8 bases in the middle. CDR3 DNA: TGTGCCAGCAGCTTACAGGGGACCTATGGCTACACCTTC. Encoded protein: CASSLQGTYGYTF.

With regard to this clone: Other nucleotide sequences in the sample specify the same CDR3. V is TRBV9 and J is TRBJ2-2; no definite D call. V was clipped by 0 bases and J by 5 bases, with 2 bases between them. The germline CDR1 and CDR2 sequences are SGDLS and YYNGEE. The CDR3 consists of 12 residues. CDR3 in amino acids: CASSVETGELFF. The CDR3, as DNA: TGTGCCAGCAGCGTAGAGACCGGGGAGCTGTTTTTT.

The genes are TRBV5-8 and TRBJ1-2; 8 bases agree with TRBD1. This CDR3 comprises 12 residues. Trimming cost V 4 bases and J 8 bases; bases outside gene matches: 4. The germline CDR1 and CDR2 sequences are SGHTS and YDEGEE. CDR3 bases: TGTGCCAGCAGCGCGGACAGGGCCGGCTACACCTTC. Amino acids: CASSADRAGYTF.

The chain has TRBV12-5 and TRBJ2-5, with 10 nucleotides matching TRBD2. CDR3 length: 14 residues. V was clipped by 5 bases and J by 3 bases; unmatched bases: 3. Per the germline V gene, CDR1 is LGHNT and CDR2 is FRNRAP. CDR3 loop: CASGPGLAKETQYF. DNA for the CDR3: TGTGCTAGTGGTCCGGGACTAGCGAAAGAGACCCAGTACTTC.

This clone was seen just once. The chain carries TRBV7-9 and TRBJ1-1; 8 bases are shared with TRBD1. This CDR3 contains 13 residues. CDR1 and CDR2 (germline): SEHNR, FQNEAQ (reference sequence). J was trimmed by 3 bases and V by 7 bases; bases with no gene match: 4. In DNA form, the CDR3 reads TGTGCCAGCACCTTGACAGGGGACACTGAAGCTTTCTTT. This sequence encodes CASTLTGDTEAFF.

DNA of the CDR3: TGTGCCAGTACCCGCCCGGGGGGGGGCAGCTCCTACGAGCAGTACTTC. This encodes CASTRPGGGSSYEQYF. V usage is TRBV19 and J usage is TRBJ2-7; 8 bases map to TRBD2. This CDR3 region has 16 residues. Trimming cost V 7 bases and J 0 bases; bases outside gene matches: 11. CDR1 and CDR2 from the germline V gene are LNHDA and SQIVND (reference sequence).

The chain employs TRBV29-1 and TRBJ1-1; possibly TRBD1 for D (5 bases). V lost 6 bases and J 5 bases, leaving 19 bases between the germline ends. Germline V gene data show CDR1 as SQVTM and CDR2 as ANQGSEA. This CDR3 comprises 14 residues. The CDR3 sequence is CSVPAQGMSTEAFF. CDR3 DNA sequence: TGCAGCGTGCCTGCCCAGGGTATGAGTACTGAAGCTTTCTTT.

The V call is TRBV7-9, the J call TRBJ2-2; D gene unclear. Germline V gene data show CDR1 as SEHNR and CDR2 as FQNEAQ (reference sequence). CDR3 length: 15 residues. V gave up 1 base and J gave up 4 bases, with 10 bases separating them. The CDR3 protein is CASSLEGLGTGELFF. The DNA for the CDR3 is TGTGCCAGCAGCTTAGAAGGATTGGGCACCGGGGAGCTGTTTTTT.

The J gene is TRBJ1-4, the V gene TRBV7-9; 8 bases are a match to TRBD1. CDR1 SEHNR and CDR2 FQNEAQ come from the germline V gene (reference sequence). Germline trimming cut 2 bases from V and 7 bases from J; bases unmatched to any gene: 6. The CDR3 is 15 amino acids. This chain's CDR3 is CASSLTTGGSEKLFF. For the CDR3, the DNA is TGTGCCAGCAGCTTAACAACAGGGGGTAGTGAAAAACTGTTTTTT.

The J gene is TRBJ1-1, the V gene TRBV5-6; TRBD1 might be the D (5 bases). The V and J ends lost 1 base and 0 bases respectively, with 13 bases between them. Per the germline V gene, CDR1 is SGHDT and CDR2 is YYEEEE. CDR3 length: 16 residues. The CDR3 region is CASSLWGELMNTEAFF. The CDR3 nucleotides are TGTGCCAGCAGCTTGTGGGGCGAATTGATGAACACTGAAGCTTTCTTT.

The gene calls are TRBV27 and TRBJ2-1, with D possibly called TRBD1 or TRBD2 (6 bases each). V lost 3 bases to trimming and J lost 7 bases, with 16 bases between them. The CDR3 covers 15 residues. The V gene's germline CDR1 is MNHEY and CDR2 SMNVEV (reference sequence). The CDR3 nucleotides are TGTGCCAGCAGTTTCGGGGGCCGGAACGGGAATGAGCAGTTCTTC. Its protein product is CASSFGGRNGNEQFF.

The V gene is TRBV7-9, the J gene TRBJ2-7; tentative D call: TRBD1 (6 bases). The CDR3 has 15 residues. The V gene's germline CDR1 is SEHNR and CDR2 FQNEAQ (reference sequence). V was trimmed by 2 bases and J by 6 bases, leaving 17 bases between them. This CDR3 reads CASSLQGHPPPEQYF. The CDR3 bases are TGTGCCAGCAGCTTACAGGGACACCCACCCCCCGAGCAGTACTTC.

The rearrangement uses TRBV7-8 and TRBJ2-7; D is ambiguous. The CDR3 extends over 15 amino acids. V shed 0 bases and J shed 5 bases, with 14 bases lying between them. CDR1 SGHVS and CDR2 FQNEAQ come from the germline V gene. CDR3 region: CASSLARGRRNEQYF. CDR3 DNA sequence: TGTGCCAGCAGCTTAGCGCGTGGTCGCAGAAACGAGCAGTACTTC.

The chain joins TRBV27 to TRBJ2-7; TRBD2 matches at 7 bases. Germline V gene lookup returns CDR1 MNHEY and CDR2 SMNVEV (reference sequence). CDR3 length: 15 residues. Losses at the gene ends were 4 bases for V and 6 bases for J; bases not matched to a gene: 12. The CDR3 protein is CASSYGRPLTTEQYF. For the CDR3, the DNA is TGTGCCAGCAGTTACGGGAGGCCCCTAACAACCGAGCAGTACTTC.

The chain combines TRBV7-2 with TRBJ1-1; the D is unclear. V lost 2 bases and J lost 6, with 7 bases in between. The length of the CDR3 is 12 residues. Germline CDR1 is SGHTA and CDR2 is FQGNSA. The DNA of the CDR3 is TGTGCCAGCAGCTTACATAGGTCTGAAGCTTTCTTT. The encoded protein is CASSLHRSEAFF.

The chain links TRBV7-9 to TRBJ2-5; D may match TRBD1 or TRBD2 (5 bases each). V was clipped by 1 base and J by 1 base, with 10 bases between them. The CDR3 consists of 15 residues. Germline CDR1 reads SEHNR; CDR2 reads FQNEAQ (reference sequence). Here the CDR3 reads CASSLDMGVQETQYF. The CDR3 nucleotides are TGTGCCAGCAGCTTAGACATGGGGGTCCAAGAGACCCAGTACTTC.

The chain is built from TRBV14 and TRBJ1-3; D gene ambiguous. CDR1 and CDR2 from the germline V gene are SGHDN and FVKESK. This CDR3 has 14 residues. Trimming removed 0 bases at V and 3 bases at J, with 6 bases between. CDR3 nucleotide sequence: TGTGCCAGCAGCCAAGACACTCTTGGAAACACCATATATTTT. This codes for CASSQDTLGNTIYF.

The chain recombines TRBV5-5 with TRBJ2-2, with D unresolved. Germline assignment: CDR1 SGHKS and CDR2 YYEKEE (reference sequence). V lost 8 bases to trimming and J lost 2 bases, with 13 bases between them. The CDR3 length is 14 residues. CDR3 protein: CASVAGPNTGELFF. DNA of the CDR3: TGTGCCAGTGTGGCCGGGCCCAACACCGGGGAGCTGTTTTTT.

The gene calls are TRBV29-1 and TRBJ2-3; either TRBD1 or TRBD2 may supply D (6 bases each). The CDR3 contains 14 residues. From germline, CDR1 is SQVTM and CDR2 ANQGSEA. V was pared by 4 bases and J by 6 bases, with 17 bases between. The CDR3 DNA reads as TGCAGCGTTGTGGGGGGCGCGGGGATGGATACGCAGTATTTT. Translated, it gives CSVVGGAGMDTQYF.

This clone has just one count. The chain has TRBV21-1 and TRBJ2-3; the table's D call TRBD1 went unverified against the DNA. TRBV21-1 is marked as a pseudogene. The CDR3 spans 17 residues. In DNA, the CDR3 is TGTGCCAGCAGCAAACTCTTAGGGACAGGGAGCACAGATACGCAGTATTTT. This translates into CASSKLLGTGSTDTQYF.

The V gene is TRBV7-3, the J gene TRBJ2-3; no definite D call. The CDR3 is 15 residues long. Germline values: CDR1 SGHTA, CDR2 FQGTGA. V lost 0 bases to trimming and J lost 7 bases, with 14 bases between them. The CDR3 here is CASSLTLDPNHTQYF. As DNA, the CDR3 is TGTGCCAGCAGCTTAACTCTGGACCCTAACCATACGCAGTATTTT. Filled out from reference TRBV7-3 and TRBJ2-3, the complete variable domain reads GAGVSQTPSNKVTEKGKYVELRCDPISGHTALYWYRQSLGQGPEFLIYFQGTGAADDSGLPNDRFFAVRPEGSVSTLKIQRTERGDSAVYLCASSLTLDPNHTQYFGPGTRLTVL.

The chain has TRBV4-3 and TRBJ2-7; 7 bases match TRBD2. Per germline, CDR1 LGHNA and CDR2 YSLEER. With V trimmed by 3 bases and J by 2 bases, 10 bases remained unmatched. The CDR3 loop spans 16 amino acids. The CDR3 DNA reads as TGCGCCAGCAGCCAGGGAGTAGAGCGGGACCCCTACGAGCAGTACTTC. Amino acids: CASSQGVERDPYEQYF.

The rearrangement uses TRBV5-1 and TRBJ2-7, with a weak D call TRBD1 (5 bases). This CDR3 contains 13 residues. Between the trimmed V and J ends, which lost 3 bases and 4 bases, there was a span of 11 bases. The germline V gene has CDR1 SGHRS and CDR2 YFSETQ. As DNA, the CDR3 is TGCGCCAGCAGCTCCAGGGAAGGGTACGAGCAGTACTTC. It specifies CASSSREGYEQYF.